This T cell receptor (beta chain) was identified in a study of cytomegalovirus exposure and HLA in healthy donors. Across the whole study: An early release of data contained tens of millions of unique TCRs, which came from HLA-typed donors. General study points: A highly shared variant cluster was judged a likely technical artifact.

The PCR used 60 Vbeta and 13 Jbeta primers. The repertoire was sequenced with immunoSEQ multiplex PCR; TCRdb's copy has only in-frame clones and lacks some. The sample holds more than 70,000 clones; approximately 76% are singletons and the top ten take approximately 5.1%. Turning to this clone: Its antigen remains unknown.

Germline CDR1 and CDR2: SGDLS and YYNGEE. The CDR3 contains 15 residues. V shed 1 base and J 4 bases; nucleotides not matched to a gene: 4. This rearrangement joins TRBV9 to TRBJ1-4; 7 bases fit TRBD1. The clonotype comes from a man aged 25 to 40 in good health and CMV-seropositive. Sequenced input: PBMCs. The CDR3 sequence is CASSVKGTDNEKLFF. CDR3 nucleotide sequence: TGTGCCAGCAGCGTAAAGGGGACAGATAATGAAAAACTGTTTTTT.